The TCR beta chain described here comes from a study of control samples from healthy donors and cancer patients. Germline lookup yields CDR1 SGHVS and CDR2 FNYEAQ. CDR3 length equals 17 residues. Trimming stripped 5 bases from V and 4 bases from J, with 21 bases between. Clones were sequenced by immunoSEQ multiplex PCR, and TCRdb holds only the in-frame ones, with some missing. The table includes some 140,000 clones, 85% to 95% detected once. This sequence was found in a middle-aged man in good health. Sample: blood. The V and J genes are TRBV7-6 and TRBJ1-3; no clear D. The CDR3: CASSKNTRGRPGNTIYF. In nucleotides, the CDR3 is TGTGCCAGCAGCAAGAATACTCGCGGGAGACCAGGAAACACCATATATTTT.